This record covers a single TCR beta chain. These data come from a study of blood T cell repertoires in COVID-19. Original processing methods: Quantification of nucleated cells was approximated via reference gene primer amplification. Profiled with immunoSEQ multiplex PCR; TCRdb holds only in-frame clones, not every one. From that table come the V and J calls and clone size; the DNA was used to work out D and trimming. Of 150,000 to 200,000 clones listed, approximately 88% are singletons. Seattle patients were enrolled while actively infected and followed longitudinally. This TCR derives from a woman aged 40 to 50 with COVID-19, enrolled during active disease. Sequenced sample: peripheral blood.

The CDR3 spells CASRFLRQGRHEQYF. The CDR3 coding sequence is TGCGCCAGCAGATTCTTGCGACAGGGGCGGCACGAGCAGTACTTC. The chain links TRBV23-1 to TRBJ2-7; 8 bases map to TRBD1. TRBV23-1 qualifies as an ORF whose function is uncertain. This CDR3 region has 15 residues. Trimming cost V 6 bases and J 5 bases; bases outside gene matches: 12.